Presented here are 2 T cell receptor beta chains from one specimen sequenced in a study of blood T cell repertoires in COVID-19. TCRdb's copy holds only in-frame clones and misses some; the assay was immunoSEQ multiplex PCR. Of more than 300,000 clones listed, about nine tenths are singletons. The sample consisted of peripheral blood. The receptors come from a woman in her 70s with COVID-19, enrolled during active disease.

This clone was seen once. The identical CDR3 is also encoded by other nucleotide sequences in the sample. The chain has TRBV24-1 and TRBJ2-3; 9 bases fit TRBD1. Trimming at V came to 2 bases and at J to 3 bases, leaving 2 bases not matched to a gene. The CDR3 totals 15 residues. Germline V gene lookup returns CDR1 KGHDR and CDR2 SFDVKD. The CDR3 sequence is CATSDYRGRTDTQYF. In DNA, the CDR3 is TGTGCCACCAGTGATTACAGGGGGCGGACAGATACGCAGTATTTT.

This clone showed up just once. The chain has TRBV28 and TRBJ1-1; a weak D match, TRBD1 (6 bases). The CDR3 covers 14 residues. Trimming took 5 bases from V and 7 from J, leaving 17 bases between them. Germline assignment: CDR1 MDHEN and CDR2 SYDVKM. CDR3 DNA: TGTGCCAGCAGTCCGGGGGGCTCTCCTCTTGAAGCTTTCTTT. Its translation: CASSPGGSPLEAFF.